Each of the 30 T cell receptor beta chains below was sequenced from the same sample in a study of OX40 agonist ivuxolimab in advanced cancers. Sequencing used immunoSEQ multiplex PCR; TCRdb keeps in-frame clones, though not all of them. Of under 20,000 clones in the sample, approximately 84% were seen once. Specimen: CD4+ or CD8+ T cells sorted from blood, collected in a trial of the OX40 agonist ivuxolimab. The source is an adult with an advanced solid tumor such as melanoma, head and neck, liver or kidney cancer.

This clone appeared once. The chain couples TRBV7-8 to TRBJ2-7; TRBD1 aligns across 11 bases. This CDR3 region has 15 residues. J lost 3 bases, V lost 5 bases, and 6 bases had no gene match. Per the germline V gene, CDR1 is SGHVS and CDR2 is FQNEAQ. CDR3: CASSHRDRGNYEQYF. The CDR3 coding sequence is TGTGCCAGCAGCCATCGGGACAGGGGGAACTACGAGCAGTACTTC.

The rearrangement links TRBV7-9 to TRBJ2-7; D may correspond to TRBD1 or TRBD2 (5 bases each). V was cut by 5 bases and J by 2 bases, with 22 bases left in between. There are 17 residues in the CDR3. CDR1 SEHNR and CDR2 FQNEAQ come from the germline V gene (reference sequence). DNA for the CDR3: TGTGCCAGCAGCCCCGGACCGGGACCGCCTAGAGCCTACGAGCAGTACTTC. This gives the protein CASSPGPGPPRAYEQYF. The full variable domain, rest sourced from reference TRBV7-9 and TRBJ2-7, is DTGVSQNPRHKITKRGQNVTFRCDPISEHNRLYWYRQTLGQGPEFLTYFQNEAQLEKSRLLSDRFSAERPKGSFSTLEIQRTEQGDSAMYLCASSPGPGPPRAYEQYFGPGTRLTVT.

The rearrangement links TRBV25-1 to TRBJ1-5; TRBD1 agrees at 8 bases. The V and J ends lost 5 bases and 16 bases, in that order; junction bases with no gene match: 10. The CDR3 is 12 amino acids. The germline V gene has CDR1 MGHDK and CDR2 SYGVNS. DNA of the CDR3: TGTGCCAGCAGTAACGGACAGGGTAGTTTTCATTTT. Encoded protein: CASSNGQGSFHF.

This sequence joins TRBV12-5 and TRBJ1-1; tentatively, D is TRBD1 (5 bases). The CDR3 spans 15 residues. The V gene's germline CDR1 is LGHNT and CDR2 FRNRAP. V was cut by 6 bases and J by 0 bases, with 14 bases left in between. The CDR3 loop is CASGQGSGLNTEAFF. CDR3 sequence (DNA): TGTGCTAGTGGCCAGGGTTCGGGTTTGAACACTGAAGCTTTCTTT.

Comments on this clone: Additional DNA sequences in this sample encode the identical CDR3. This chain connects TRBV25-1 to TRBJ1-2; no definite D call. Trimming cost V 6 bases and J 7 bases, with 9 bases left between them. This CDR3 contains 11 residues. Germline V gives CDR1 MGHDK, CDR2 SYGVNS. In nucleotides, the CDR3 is TGTGCCAGCAGCGTAATGTCTGGCTACACCTTC. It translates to CASSVMSGYTF.

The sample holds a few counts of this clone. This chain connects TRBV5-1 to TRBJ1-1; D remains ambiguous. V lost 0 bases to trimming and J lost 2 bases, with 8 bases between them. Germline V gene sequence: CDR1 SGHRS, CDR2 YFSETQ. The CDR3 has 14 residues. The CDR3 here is CASSLEWVNTEAFF. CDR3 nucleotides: TGCGCCAGCAGCTTGGAATGGGTTAACACTGAAGCTTTCTTT.

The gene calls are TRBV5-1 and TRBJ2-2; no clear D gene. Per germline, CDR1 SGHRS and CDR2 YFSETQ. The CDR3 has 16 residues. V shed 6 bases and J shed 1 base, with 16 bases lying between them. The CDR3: CASNKDGGGNTGELFF. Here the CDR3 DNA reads TGCGCCAGCAATAAGGACGGCGGCGGGAACACCGGGGAGCTGTTTTTT.

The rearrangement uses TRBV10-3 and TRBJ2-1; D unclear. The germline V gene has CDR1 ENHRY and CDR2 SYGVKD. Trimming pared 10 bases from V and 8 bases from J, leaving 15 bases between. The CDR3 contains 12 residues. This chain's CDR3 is CATGLSSDEQFF. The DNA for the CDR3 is TGTGCCACGGGCCTGAGTTCCGATGAGCAGTTCTTC.

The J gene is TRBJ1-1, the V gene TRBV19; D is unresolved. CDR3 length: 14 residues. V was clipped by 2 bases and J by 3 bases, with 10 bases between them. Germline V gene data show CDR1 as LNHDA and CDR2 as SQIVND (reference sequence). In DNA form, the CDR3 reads TGTGCCAGTAGTATAAGGGTCGGGGACACTGAAGCTTTCTTT. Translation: CASSIRVGDTEAFF.

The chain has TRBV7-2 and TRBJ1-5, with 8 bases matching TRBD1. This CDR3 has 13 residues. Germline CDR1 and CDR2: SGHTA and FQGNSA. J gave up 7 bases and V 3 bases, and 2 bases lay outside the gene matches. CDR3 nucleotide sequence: TGTGCCAGCAGCTTCACAGGGGGACAGCCCCAGCATTTT. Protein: CASSFTGGQPQHF.

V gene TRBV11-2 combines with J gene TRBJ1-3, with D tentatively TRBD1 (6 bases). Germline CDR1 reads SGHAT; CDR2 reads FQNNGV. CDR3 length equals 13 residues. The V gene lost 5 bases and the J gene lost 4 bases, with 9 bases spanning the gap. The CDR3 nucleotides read TGTGCCAGCAGCCCGGGACACGGAAACACCATATATTTT. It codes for CASSPGHGNTIYF.

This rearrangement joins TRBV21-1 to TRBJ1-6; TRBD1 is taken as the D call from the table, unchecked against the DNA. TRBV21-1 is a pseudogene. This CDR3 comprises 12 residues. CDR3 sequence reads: CASSKSQSPLHF. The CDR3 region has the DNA TGTGCCAGCAGCAAATCCCAATCACCCCTCCACTTT.

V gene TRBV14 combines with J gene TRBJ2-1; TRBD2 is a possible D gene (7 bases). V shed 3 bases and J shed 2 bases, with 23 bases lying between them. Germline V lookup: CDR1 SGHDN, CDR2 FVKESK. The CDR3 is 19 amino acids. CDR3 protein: CASSHLSLRGAGAYNEQFF. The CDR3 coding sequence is TGTGCCAGCAGCCACCTATCCCTAAGGGGGGCGGGAGCCTACAATGAGCAGTTCTTC.

CDR3 in DNA: TGTGCCATCGGGCTAGCGGGGGGGGAGACCCAGTACTTC. This sequence encodes CAIGLAGGETQYF. The chain carries TRBV27 and TRBJ2-5, with 12 bases that match TRBD2. V dropped 10 bases and J dropped 5; count of bases not matched to a gene: 5. CDR1 is MNHEY, CDR2 SMNVEV, per germline (reference sequence). This CDR3 spans 13 amino acids.

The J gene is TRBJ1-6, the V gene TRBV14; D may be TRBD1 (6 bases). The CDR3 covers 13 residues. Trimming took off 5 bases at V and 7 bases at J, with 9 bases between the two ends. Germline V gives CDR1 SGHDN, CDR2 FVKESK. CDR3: CASSDRNNSPLHF. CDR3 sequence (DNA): TGTGCCAGCAGCGACAGGAACAATTCACCCCTCCACTTT.

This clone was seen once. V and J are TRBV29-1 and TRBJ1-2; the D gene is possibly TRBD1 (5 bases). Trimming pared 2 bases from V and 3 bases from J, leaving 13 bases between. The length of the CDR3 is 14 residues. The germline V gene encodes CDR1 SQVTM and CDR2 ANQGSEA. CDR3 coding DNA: TGCAGCGTTGAAAGGCCCGGCAGGGACTATGGCTACACCTTC. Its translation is CSVERPGRDYGYTF.

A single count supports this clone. DNA of the CDR3: TGTGCCAGCAGCCAAGGGGAGAGTGAACATGGCTACACCTTC. Encoded protein: CASSQGESEHGYTF. The V and J genes are TRBV4-2 and TRBJ1-2, with D unclear. V shed 1 base and J shed 6 bases, with 12 bases lying between them. Germline V gene sequence: CDR1 LGHNA, CDR2 YNFKEQ. CDR3 length: 14 residues.

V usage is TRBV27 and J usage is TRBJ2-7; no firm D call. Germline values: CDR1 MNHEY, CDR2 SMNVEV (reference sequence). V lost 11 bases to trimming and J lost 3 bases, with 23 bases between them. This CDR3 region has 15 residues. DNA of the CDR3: TGTGCCGGGTCCGCCGCCGGAGCAAGCCACTACGAGCAGTACTTC. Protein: CAGSAAGASHYEQYF.

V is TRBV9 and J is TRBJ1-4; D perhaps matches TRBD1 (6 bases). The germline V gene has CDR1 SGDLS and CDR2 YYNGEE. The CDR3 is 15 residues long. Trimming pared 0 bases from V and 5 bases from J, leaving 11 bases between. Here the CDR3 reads CASSVGRGGNEKLFF. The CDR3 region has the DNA TGTGCCAGCAGCGTAGGCCGAGGGGGAAATGAAAAACTGTTTTTT.

The CDR3 nucleotides are TGTGCCAGCAGCTCCTCCGGGGCCCCGGAGACTGAAGCTTTCTTT. Its translation: CASSSSGAPETEAFF. The V gene is TRBV11-3, the J gene TRBJ1-1, with D possibly matching TRBD1 (5 bases). Trimming took 4 bases from V and 5 from J, leaving 17 bases between them. Germline V gene lookup returns CDR1 SGHNT and CDR2 YENEEA. CDR3 length: 15 residues. The complete variable domain, with remaining parts taken from reference TRBV11-3 and TRBJ1-1, reads EAGVVQSPRYKIIEKKQPVAFWCNPISGHNTLYWYLQNLGQGPELLIRYENEEAVDDSQLPKDRFSAERLKGVDSTLKIQPAELGDSAVYLCASSSSGAPETEAFFGQGTRLTVV.

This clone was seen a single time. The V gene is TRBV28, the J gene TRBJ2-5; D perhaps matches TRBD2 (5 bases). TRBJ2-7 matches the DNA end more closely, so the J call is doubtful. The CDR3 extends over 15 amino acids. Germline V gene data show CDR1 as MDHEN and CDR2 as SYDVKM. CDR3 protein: CASSLGGFNSYEQYF. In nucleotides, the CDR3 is TGTGCCAGCAGTCTCGGAGGTTTCAATTCCTACGAGCAGTACTTC.

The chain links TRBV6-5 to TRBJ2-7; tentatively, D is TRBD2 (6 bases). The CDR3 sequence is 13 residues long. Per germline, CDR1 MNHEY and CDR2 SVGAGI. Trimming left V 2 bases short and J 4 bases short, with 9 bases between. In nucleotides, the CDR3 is TGTGCCAGCAGTTACGGGACTGAGTACGAGCAGTACTTC. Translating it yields CASSYGTEYEQYF.

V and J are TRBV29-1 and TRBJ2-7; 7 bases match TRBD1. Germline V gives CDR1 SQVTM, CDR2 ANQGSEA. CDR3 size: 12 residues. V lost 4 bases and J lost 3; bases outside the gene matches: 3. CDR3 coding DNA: TGCAGCGTTGGGGGACAGCACTACGAGCAGTACTTC. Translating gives CSVGGQHYEQYF.

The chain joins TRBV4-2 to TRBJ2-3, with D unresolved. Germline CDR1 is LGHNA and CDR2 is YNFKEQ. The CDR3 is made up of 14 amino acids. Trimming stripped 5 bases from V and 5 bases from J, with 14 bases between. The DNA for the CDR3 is TGTGCCAGCAGCTTTAATAGCAGGTTAGATACGCAGTATTTT. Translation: CASSFNSRLDTQYF.

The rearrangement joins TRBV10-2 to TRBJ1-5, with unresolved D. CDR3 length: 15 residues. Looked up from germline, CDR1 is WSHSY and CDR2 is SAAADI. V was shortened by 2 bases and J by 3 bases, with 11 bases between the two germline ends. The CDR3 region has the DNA TGCGCCAGCAGTGAGAGAGACGGTACCAATCAGCCCCAGCATTTT. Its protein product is CASSERDGTNQPQHF.

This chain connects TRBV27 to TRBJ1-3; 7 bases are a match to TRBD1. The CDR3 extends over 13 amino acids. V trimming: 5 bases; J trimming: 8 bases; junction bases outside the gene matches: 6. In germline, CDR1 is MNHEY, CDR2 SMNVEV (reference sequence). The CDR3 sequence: CASSPLTGHTIYF. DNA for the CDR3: TGTGCCAGCAGTCCATTGACAGGGCACACCATATATTTT.

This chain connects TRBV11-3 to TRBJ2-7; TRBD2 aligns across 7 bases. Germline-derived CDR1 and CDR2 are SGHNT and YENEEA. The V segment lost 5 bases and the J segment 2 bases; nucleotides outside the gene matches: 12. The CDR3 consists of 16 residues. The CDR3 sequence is CASSGGGGSGTYEQYF. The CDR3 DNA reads TGTGCCAGCAGCGGGGGGGGTGGTAGCGGCACCTACGAGCAGTACTTC.

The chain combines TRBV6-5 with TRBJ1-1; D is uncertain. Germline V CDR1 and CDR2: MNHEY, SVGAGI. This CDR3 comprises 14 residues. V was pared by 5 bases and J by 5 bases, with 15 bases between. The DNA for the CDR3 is TGTGCCAGCAGTACCAAGGTGGGGAGGACTGAAGCTTTCTTT. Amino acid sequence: CASSTKVGRTEAFF.

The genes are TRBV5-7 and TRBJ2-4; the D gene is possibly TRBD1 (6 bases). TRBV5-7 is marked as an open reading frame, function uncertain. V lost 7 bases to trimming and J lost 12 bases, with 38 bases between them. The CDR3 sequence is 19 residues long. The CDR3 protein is CASSFKMIRDKADIGAQYF. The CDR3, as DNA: TGTGCCAGCTCCTTTAAGATGATTCGGGACAAGGCCGACATAGGGGCTCAGTACTTC.

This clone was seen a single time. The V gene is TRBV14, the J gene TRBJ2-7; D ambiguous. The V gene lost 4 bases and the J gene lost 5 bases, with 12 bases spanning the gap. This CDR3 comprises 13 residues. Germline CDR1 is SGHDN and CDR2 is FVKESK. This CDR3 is CASSPGIWDEQYF. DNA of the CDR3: TGTGCCAGCAGCCCGGGCATTTGGGACGAGCAGTACTTC.